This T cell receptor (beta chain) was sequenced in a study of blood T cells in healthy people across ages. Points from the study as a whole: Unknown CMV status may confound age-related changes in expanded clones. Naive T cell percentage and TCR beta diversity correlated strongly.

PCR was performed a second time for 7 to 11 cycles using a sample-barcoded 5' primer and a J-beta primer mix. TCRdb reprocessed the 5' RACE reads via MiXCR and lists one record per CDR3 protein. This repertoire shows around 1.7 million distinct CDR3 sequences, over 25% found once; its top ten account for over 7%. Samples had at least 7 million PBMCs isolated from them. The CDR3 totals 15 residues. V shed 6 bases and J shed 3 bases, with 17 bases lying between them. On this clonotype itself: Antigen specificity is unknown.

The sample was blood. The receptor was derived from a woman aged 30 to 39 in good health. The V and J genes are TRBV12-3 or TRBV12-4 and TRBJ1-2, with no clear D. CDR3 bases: TGTGCCAGCAGATACCGGCAGGAGGGCTACTATGGCTACACCTTC. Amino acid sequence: CASRYRQEGYYGYTF.